A single sample is the source of the 15 T cell receptor beta chains below, sequenced in a study of blood T cell repertoires in COVID-19 (dated by TCRdb to 2019 to 2021). The library was obtained by the immunoSEQ multiplex PCR assay. The clones in this table, taken by TCRdb from immuneACCESS, are in-frame only. Not every clone is retained; where verified, under half of the shortfall comes from an unresolved V gene, and the cause of the rest is unknown. The sample includes approximately 120,000 clones, with around 85% observed a single time. The ten largest clones capture roughly 18% of the sample. Input material: peripheral blood. The origin of the receptors is a woman in her forties or fifties who had recovered from COVID-19.

This clone was seen only once. The chain employs TRBV5-1 and TRBJ1-5; the D gene is possibly TRBD1 (6 bases). The germline V gene has CDR1 SGHRS and CDR2 YFSETQ. The CDR3 spans 15 residues. Trimming took off 4 bases at V and 5 bases at J, with 16 bases between the two ends. The CDR3 sequence is CASSLENRAYQPQHF. The DNA for the CDR3 is TGCGCCAGCAGCCTGGAAAACAGGGCATATCAGCCCCAGCATTTT.

Written as DNA, the CDR3 is TGTGCCAGCAGCCCAATACAGGGGACAGGCTATGGCTACACCTTC. It codes for CASSPIQGTGYGYTF. The chain recombines TRBV3-1 (or the pseudogene TRBV3-2) with TRBJ1-2; 8 nucleotides align to TRBD1. This CDR3 spans 15 amino acids. The junction had 8 bases not matched to a gene; V was cut back by 4 bases and J by 4 bases. Germline-derived CDR1 and CDR2 are LGHDT and YNNKEL (reference sequence).

V is TRBV27 and J is TRBJ2-7, with 7 bases aligning to TRBD1. The ends lost 7 bases at V and 6 bases at J; junction bases unmatched: 3. Per the germline V gene, CDR1 is MNHEY and CDR2 is SMNVEV (reference sequence). This CDR3 region has 11 residues. In DNA form, the CDR3 reads TGTGCCAGCACCAGGGGGACCGAGCAGTACTTC. It is translated as CASTRGTEQYF.

The chain carries TRBV18 and TRBJ2-1; 8 bases are a match to TRBD1. Germline CDR1 is KGHSH and CDR2 is LQKENI. The CDR3 is 17 amino acids. Trimming took 0 bases from V and 4 from J; bases not matched to a gene: 8. CDR3 residues: CASSPPTGARGYNEQFF. DNA for the CDR3: TGTGCCAGCTCACCACCGACAGGGGCCAGGGGGTACAATGAGCAGTTCTTC.

The CDR3 loop reads CASSREQGASEAFF. As DNA, the CDR3 is TGTGCCAGCAGTAGGGAACAGGGGGCGTCTGAAGCTTTCTTT. The chain combines TRBV2 with TRBJ1-1, with TRBD1 matching over 9 bases. There are 14 residues in the CDR3. CDR1 and CDR2 (germline): SNHLY, FYNNEI. The J segment lost 6 bases and the V segment lost 5 bases, leaving 7 bases of the junction unmatched.

The chain couples TRBV7-8 to TRBJ2-7; maybe TRBD2 (5 bases). Trimming left V 2 bases short and J 6 bases short, with 11 bases between. The CDR3 contains 13 residues. Germline CDR1 and CDR2: SGHVS and FQNEAQ. The CDR3 loop is CASSLLPGVEQYF. CDR3 in DNA: TGTGCCAGCAGCTTACTTCCCGGGGTCGAGCAGTACTTC. Combining the CDR3 with reference TRBV7-8 and TRBJ2-7 gives the whole variable domain GAGVSQSPRYKVAKRGQDVALRCDPISGHVSLFWYQQALGQGPEFLTYFQNEAQLDKSGLPSDRFFAERPEGSVSTLKIQRTQQEDSAVYLCASSLLPGVEQYFGPGTRLTVT.

This clone was picked up one time. The gene calls are TRBV7-3 and TRBJ1-1; a possible D gene is TRBD1 (6 bases). This CDR3 has 13 residues. Germline assignment: CDR1 SGHTA and CDR2 FQGTGA. The V and J ends lost 11 bases and 0 bases respectively, with 13 bases between them. The CDR3 loop reads CAYKGHLNTEAFF. For the CDR3, the DNA is TGTGCCTACAAGGGACACCTGAACACTGAAGCTTTCTTT.

This chain joins TRBV7-9 and TRBJ1-5, with a tentative D call TRBD1 (5 bases). V was shortened by 5 bases and J by 3 bases, with 14 bases between the two germline ends. There are 15 residues in the CDR3. Per the germline V gene, CDR1 is SEHNR and CDR2 is FQNEAQ (reference sequence). CDR3 sequence reads: CASSLTGGLNQPQHF. The CDR3 region has the DNA TGTGCCAGCAGCCTAACCGGGGGTCTCAATCAGCCCCAGCATTTT. Drawing the rest from reference TRBV7-9 and TRBJ1-5, the complete variable domain is DTGVSQNPRHKITKRGQNVTFRCDPISEHNRLYWYRQTLGQGPEFLTYFQNEAQLEKSRLLSDRFSAERPKGSFSTLEIQRTEQGDSAMYLCASSLTGGLNQPQHFGDGTRLSIL.

V is TRBV6-5 and J is TRBJ2-2, with D tentatively TRBD1 (5 bases). The length of the CDR3 is 15 residues. Germline assignment: CDR1 MNHEY and CDR2 SVGAGI. V was pared by 5 bases and J by 0 bases, with 10 bases between. CDR3 sequence reads: CASSQDISNTGELFF. The CDR3 coding sequence is TGTGCCAGCAGTCAGGACATTTCGAACACCGGGGAGCTGTTTTTT.

V and J are TRBV3-1 (or the pseudogene TRBV3-2) and TRBJ1-6, with 7 bases lining up with TRBD1. CDR1 is LGHDT, CDR2 YNNKEL, per germline (reference sequence). This CDR3 region has 16 residues. V lost 4 bases to trimming and J lost 0 bases; unmatched junction nucleotides: 3. This CDR3 reads CASSLGDSSYNSPLHF. The CDR3 coding sequence is TGTGCCAGCAGCCTCGGGGACAGCTCCTATAATTCACCCCTCCACTTT.

The chain employs TRBV4-1 and TRBJ2-3, with 14 bases matching TRBD2. V was pared by 4 bases and J by 2 bases, with 5 bases of the junction left unmatched. CDR1 and CDR2 (germline): MGHRA, YSYEKL. The CDR3 totals 17 residues. CDR3 coding DNA: TGCGCCAGCAGCCCCGGACTAGCGGGGGGACCCACAGATACGCAGTATTTT. Its protein is CASSPGLAGGPTDTQYF.

In the case of this clone: Different DNA sequences within this sample yield the same CDR3. This sequence joins TRBV24-1 and TRBJ2-2; no clear D gene. The V end was cut by 2 bases, the J end by 0 bases, with 6 bases between. CDR3 length: 15 amino acids. Germline CDR1 reads KGHDR; CDR2 reads SFDVKD. The CDR3 region is CATSDSVTNTGELFF. The CDR3 DNA is TGTGCCACCAGTGATTCGGTCACGAACACCGGGGAGCTGTTTTTT.

The V and J genes are TRBV6-2 or TRBV6-3 and TRBJ2-1, with 9 bases fitting TRBD2. Germline loops: CDR1 MNHEY, CDR2 SVGEGT. With 5 bases clipped from V and 9 bases from J, the junction kept 11 bases outside the gene matches. The CDR3 is 15 residues long. CDR3 in DNA: TGTGCCAGCAGTCATCCTGGGATAGCGGGAGCTGAGCAGTTCTTC. Its translation: CASSHPGIAGAEQFF.

V gene TRBV21-1 combines with J gene TRBJ1-6. TRBV21-1 is an annotated pseudogene. This CDR3 region has 16 residues. The CDR3 DNA is TGTGCCAGCAGCAACGGGGGGTGGAAGGAGAATTCACCCCTCCACTTT. It yields the protein CASSNGGWKENSPLHF.

J is TRBJ2-3 and V is TRBV6-5; D is undetermined. Germline V CDR1 and CDR2: MNHEY, SVGAGI. CDR3 length equals 13 residues. Trimming stripped 7 bases from V and 2 bases from J, with 10 bases between. CDR3 nucleotide sequence: TGTGCCAGCATCTCGCAGTTCACAGATACGCAGTATTTT. The encoded protein is CASISQFTDTQYF.